These 24 T cell receptor beta chains were sequenced from one sample in a study of blood T cell repertoires in COVID-19 (dated by TCRdb to the early 2020s). Receptor amplification or capture employed the immunoSEQ multiplex PCR assay. TCRdb re-hosts the immuneACCESS table, in-frame sequences only. Its copies lack some clones; in the studies checked, an unresolved V gene accounts for under half of them, and the cause for the rest is not known. Within this sample are 85,000 to 130,000 clones, with roughly four fifths of them counted one time only. Together, the top ten hold 4.5% to 5.5% of the sample. Input material: peripheral blood. The receptors come from a man aged 60 to 69 with acute or convalescent COVID-19.

This chain uses TRBV18 with TRBJ2-7, with 9 nucleotides matching TRBD1. Germline V gives CDR1 KGHSH, CDR2 LQKENI. This CDR3 region has 11 residues. Germline trimming cut 3 bases from V and 12 bases from J; bases unmatched to any gene: 3. CDR3 sequence (DNA): TGTGCCAGCTCACCGGACAGGGGCCTGTACTTC. This sequence encodes CASSPDRGLYF.

The table lists this clone with a count of one. This rearrangement joins TRBV4-2 to TRBJ2-7; 10 bases map to TRBD1. Germline V gene data show CDR1 as LGHNA and CDR2 as YNFKEQ. V shed 0 bases, J shed 6 bases, and the junction held 5 bases outside the gene matches. The CDR3 sequence is 15 residues long. CDR3 bases: TGTGCCAGCAGCCAAGATAGGGGACAGGGGCGCGAGCAGTACTTC. Its translation: CASSQDRGQGREQYF.

This chain connects TRBV10-3 to TRBJ2-2, with 14 bases aligning to TRBD2. The CDR3 length is 17 residues. V lost 5 bases and J lost 0; bases outside the gene matches: 2. Germline loops: CDR1 ENHRY, CDR2 SYGVKD. The CDR3 spells CAISSGLAGANTGELFF. CDR3 bases: TGTGCCATCAGTTCGGGACTAGCGGGGGCGAACACCGGGGAGCTGTTTTTT.

The chain links TRBV18 to TRBJ2-4; D is perhaps TRBD1 (6 bases). The CDR3 has 18 residues. The germline CDR1 and CDR2 sequences are KGHSH and LQKENI. The V end lost 5 bases, the J end lost 9 bases, and 29 bases lay between the germline ends. The CDR3 nucleotides are TGTGCCAGCTCATCTCAAGCAACAGGGCCTCAATGGGGGATCATTCAGTACTTC. Translated: CASSSQATGPQWGIIQYF.

Turning to this clone: The junction departs from the called germline gene at one end, perhaps through a read error. The J gene is TRBJ2-3, the V gene TRBV5-4, with D perhaps matching TRBD2 (7 bases). This CDR3 has 14 residues. Germline assignment: CDR1 SGHNT and CDR2 YYREEE (reference sequence). CDR3 DNA sequence: TGTACCAGCACCTCCGGGGGGCGGGTAGATACGCAGTATTTT. Residues: CTSTSGGRVDTQYF.

The V and J genes are TRBV28 and TRBJ1-4, with D possibly being TRBD1 (6 bases). The germline CDR1 and CDR2 sequences are MDHEN and SYDVKM. V was trimmed by 8 bases and J by 7 bases, leaving 11 bases between them. CDR3 length: 12 amino acids. CDR3 region: CASGGGPEKLFF. The CDR3, as DNA: TGTGCCAGCGGGGGGGGGCCTGAAAAACTGTTTTTT.

Concerning this clone: Mismatch with germline at one junction end may stem from a read error. The genes are TRBV30 and TRBJ2-3; no definite D call. Germline-derived CDR1 and CDR2 are GTSNPN and SVGIG (reference sequence). The CDR3 contains 13 residues. This chain's CDR3 is CAWSPSLTNTQYF. CDR3 bases: TGTGCCTGGAGTCCCTCCCTCACAAATACGCAGTATTTT.

V is TRBV11-2 and J is TRBJ1-4; 8 nucleotides align to TRBD1. This CDR3 has 15 residues. V was pared by 5 bases and J by 8 bases, with 10 bases of the junction left unmatched. Germline V CDR1 and CDR2: SGHAT, FQNNGV. Here the CDR3 DNA reads TGTGCCAGCAGCGCGTCGACAGGGGTTCGGGAAAAACTGTTTTTT. Protein product: CASSASTGVREKLFF.

The rearrangement joins TRBV5-1 to TRBJ1-2, with 7 bases lining up with TRBD1. The CDR3 covers 14 residues. V was pared by 4 bases and J by 8 bases, with 11 bases of the junction left unmatched. The germline CDR1 and CDR2 sequences are SGHRS and YFSETQ. CDR3 sequence: CASSIETGVGGYTF. CDR3 DNA sequence: TGCGCCAGCAGCATAGAAACAGGGGTTGGGGGCTACACCTTC.

This clone came up a few times. The sample carries other DNA sequences with the same CDR3. V usage is TRBV25-1 and J usage is TRBJ1-2, with TRBD1 as a possible D gene (6 bases). There are 12 residues in the CDR3. CDR1 and CDR2 from the germline V gene are MGHDK and SYGVNS. V was clipped by 3 bases and J by 5 bases, with 7 bases between them. DNA of the CDR3: TGTGCCAGCAGTGACAGGGGATATGGCTACACCTTC. This translates into CASSDRGYGYTF.

J is TRBJ2-7 and V is TRBV6-4; 8 nucleotides agree with TRBD2. V was clipped by 8 bases and J by 1 base; unmatched bases: 10. In germline, CDR1 is MRHNA, CDR2 SNTAGT. This CDR3 spans 15 amino acids. CDR3 sequence: CASQKEAGGSYEQYF. The CDR3 DNA reads as TGTGCCAGCCAGAAGGAGGCGGGGGGATCCTACGAGCAGTACTTC.

The rearrangement uses TRBV19 and TRBJ1-2, with 7 bases identical to TRBD1. Per germline, CDR1 LNHDA and CDR2 SQIVND (reference sequence). The CDR3 sequence is 16 residues long. With V trimmed by 0 bases and J by 2 bases, 6 bases remained unmatched. In DNA, the CDR3 is TGTGCCAGTAGTATAGACGTCAGGGGGGACAACTATGGCTACACCTTC. As protein: CASSIDVRGDNYGYTF.

The rearrangement uses TRBV12-3 or TRBV12-4 and TRBJ1-1; possibly TRBD1 for D (5 bases). Trimming stripped 3 bases from V and 2 bases from J, with 7 bases between. The CDR3 is 13 amino acids. CDR3 nucleotides: TGTGCCAGCAGTTTCGACAGAAACACTGAAGCTTTCTTT. Translation: CASSFDRNTEAFF.

This rearrangement joins TRBV5-1 to TRBJ2-1, with 11 positions matching TRBD2. This CDR3 contains 15 residues. CDR1 is SGHRS and CDR2 is YFSETQ in the germline V gene. V dropped 3 bases and J dropped 6; count of bases not matched to a gene: 5. The CDR3 DNA sequence: TGCGCCAGCAGCTACCTAGCGGGAGGAGGCAATGAGCAGTTCTTC. Translated, it gives CASSYLAGGGNEQFF.

The chain has TRBV29-1 and TRBJ1-3, with D uncertain. CDR3 size: 13 residues. Trimming removed 6 bases from V and 0 bases from J, with 9 bases in between. CDR1 is SQVTM and CDR2 is ANQGSEA in the germline V gene. This CDR3 is CSVVVDSGNTIYF. In DNA, the CDR3 is TGCAGCGTCGTTGTAGACTCTGGAAACACCATATATTTT.

The sample holds a few counts of this clone. The chain joins TRBV5-5 to TRBJ1-5, with D perhaps matching TRBD1 (6 bases). This CDR3 has 13 amino acids. Germline V lookup: CDR1 SGHKS, CDR2 YYEKEE (reference sequence). The V end lost 3 bases, the J end lost 5 bases, and 9 bases lay between the germline ends. CDR3: CASSSDSDQPQHF. The CDR3 DNA reads TGTGCCAGCAGCTCGGACAGTGATCAGCCCCAGCATTTT.

V and J are TRBV6-5 and TRBJ1-6, with D possibly matching TRBD1 (5 bases). The V and J ends lost 7 bases and 7 bases respectively, with 17 bases between them. The germline CDR1 and CDR2 sequences are MNHEY and SVGAGI. This CDR3 spans 15 amino acids. The CDR3 loop is CASTQAGDGNSPLHF. In DNA, the CDR3 is TGTGCCAGCACCCAAGCGGGGGACGGGAATTCACCCCTCCACTTT.

This clone came up a few times. The V and J genes are TRBV5-4 and TRBJ2-1; 9 bases are a match to TRBD1. CDR1 is SGHNT, CDR2 YYREEE, per germline (reference sequence). The J segment lost 5 bases and the V segment lost 4 bases, leaving 4 bases of the junction unmatched. This CDR3 has 14 amino acids. CDR3 bases: TGTGCCAGCAGCCAGAGGGACAGGGACAATGAGCAGTTCTTC. Amino acids: CASSQRDRDNEQFF.

The chain uses TRBV7-3 and TRBJ2-3; no reliable D call. Germline loops: CDR1 SGHTA, CDR2 FQGTGA. V was cut by 4 bases and J by 3 bases, with 8 bases left in between. The CDR3 covers 13 residues. The CDR3 sequence is CASSSSLTDTQYF. DNA for the CDR3: TGTGCCAGCAGCTCCTCACTTACAGATACGCAGTATTTT.

The chain links TRBV18 to TRBJ1-2; tentatively, D is TRBD1 (6 bases). There are 14 residues in the CDR3. Germline CDR1 reads KGHSH; CDR2 reads LQKENI. Between the trimmed V and J ends, which lost 6 bases and 8 bases, there was a span of 19 bases. In DNA, the CDR3 is TGTGCCAGCTCCTTAGCAGGGGATCTAAGAGGCTACACCTTC. Residues: CASSLAGDLRGYTF.

Only one count was recorded for this clone. J is TRBJ2-7 and V is TRBV5-1; the match to TRBD1 covers 7 bases. V was pared by 1 base and J by 5 bases, with 3 bases of the junction left unmatched. The CDR3 is 13 amino acids. Germline V CDR1 and CDR2: SGHRS, YFSETQ. The CDR3, as DNA: TGCGCCAGCAGCTTGTATACAGGGGACGAGCAGTACTTC. Translation gives CASSLYTGDEQYF.

This clone was detected a few times. This chain uses TRBV6-1 with TRBJ1-1; D unresolved. There are 13 residues in the CDR3. The germline V gene encodes CDR1 MNHNS and CDR2 SASEGT. With 3 bases removed from V and 0 bases from J, the gap between germline ends came to 5 bases. For the CDR3, the DNA is TGTGCCAGCAGTGACATTCTGAACACTGAAGCTTTCTTT. Its protein product is CASSDILNTEAFF.

The gene calls are TRBV12-3 or TRBV12-4 and TRBJ2-1, with D perhaps TRBD2 (5 bases). The V end lost 5 bases, the J end lost 9 bases, and 11 bases lay between the germline ends. The CDR3 length is 12 residues. In nucleotides, the CDR3 is TGTGCCAGCAGTAGACTAATTTCTGAGCAGTTCTTC. Amino acids: CASSRLISEQFF.

This clone was counted a single time. The rearrangement links TRBV4-1 to TRBJ1-2; the match to TRBD1 covers 7 bases. The CDR3 is 16 residues long. With V trimmed by 1 base and J by 0 bases, 5 bases remained unmatched. The V gene's germline CDR1 is MGHRA and CDR2 YSYEKL. The CDR3 reads CASSQASTGTNYGYTF. For the CDR3, the DNA is TGCGCCAGCAGCCAAGCGTCGACAGGGACTAACTATGGCTACACCTTC.